The 26 T cell receptor beta chains in this list originate from one sample, sequenced in a study of breast tumors, draining lymph nodes, adjacent tissues. Breast cancer patients provided tissue from their axillary draining lymph nodes. A single record per CDR3 protein comes from TCRdb applying MiXCR to the multiplex PCR reads. In the table there are approximately 280,000 distinct CDR3 sequences, 30% to 35% of which are singletons. The sequenced material came from axillary lymph node tissue. Receptor source: a female donor with breast cancer. Some clones in this sample may be carry-over from other donors' samples.

This clonotype came up many times. V and J are TRBV19 and TRBJ1-5; D unresolved. Germline V CDR1 and CDR2: LNHDA, SQIVND (reference sequence). The CDR3 is 14 amino acids. Trimming took 2 bases from V and 1 from J, leaving 6 bases between them. The CDR3 region has the DNA TGTGCCAGTAGTATAACGGCGAGCAATCAGCCCCAGCATTTT. Protein sequence: CASSITASNQPQHF. Variable domain in full (rest from reference TRBV19 and TRBJ1-5): DGGITQSPKYLFRKEGQNVTLSCEQNLNHDAMYWYRQDPGQGLRLIYYSQIVNDFQKGDIAEGYSVSREKKESFPLTVTSAQKNPTAFYLCASSITASNQPQHFGDGTRLSIL.

The V call is TRBV29-1, the J call TRBJ1-4, with D unresolved. Trimming took off 5 bases at V and 13 bases at J, with 20 bases between the two ends. Germline CDR1 and CDR2: SQVTM and ANQGSEA. The CDR3 length is 13 residues. This chain's CDR3 is CSVRPEANARLFF. DNA of the CDR3: TGCAGCGTTCGGCCAGAAGCTAATGCAAGACTGTTTTTT.

Regarding this clonotype: A read error is possible here, since a much larger clone lies one base away. The genes are TRBV10-3 and TRBJ2-1; 12 bases match TRBD2. Germline V gives CDR1 ENHRY, CDR2 SYGVKD. CDR3 length: 17 amino acids. CDR3: CAISETSSGGEGNERFF. In nucleotides, the CDR3 is TGTGCCATCAGTGAGACCTCTAGCGGGGGGGAGGGCAATGAGCGGTTCTTC.

This clonotype was counted ten times or more. The chain combines TRBV6-5 with TRBJ1-5, with a weak D call TRBD1 (5 bases). The germline V and J ends were trimmed by 6 bases and 1 base, with 13 bases remaining between them. The length of the CDR3 is 15 residues. Per germline, CDR1 MNHEY and CDR2 SVGAGI. The CDR3 region has the DNA TGTGCCAGCAGACGCGGGGCAATAAGCAATCAGCCCCAGCATTTT. As protein: CASRRGAISNQPQHF.

The chain is built from TRBV6-6 and TRBJ2-1, with 10 positions matching TRBD2. CDR1 is MNHNY and CDR2 is SVGAGI in the germline V gene (reference sequence). Trimming at V came to 2 bases and at J to 3 bases, leaving 4 bases not matched to a gene. The CDR3 length is 16 residues. In DNA form, the CDR3 reads TGTGCCAGCAGTTACGCTAGCGGGAGAGGCTACAATGAGCAGTTCTTC. Protein product: CASSYASGRGYNEQFF.

V and J are TRBV20-1 and TRBJ1-3, with no clear D. Germline CDR1 reads DFQATT; CDR2 reads SNEGSKA (reference sequence). Trimming shortened V by 0 bases and J by 4 bases, and 13 bases separated the two germline ends. CDR3 length: 15 residues. The CDR3 DNA is TGCAGTGCTAGAGACAGACTAGCGGGAGGAAACACCATATATTTT. Translating it yields CSARDRLAGGNTIYF.

This chain links TRBV20-1 with TRBJ2-4, with D perhaps given as TRBD1 or TRBD2 (5 bases each). The germline V and J ends were trimmed by 3 bases and 0 bases, with 9 bases remaining between them. Germline V gene sequence: CDR1 DFQATT, CDR2 SNEGSKA (reference sequence). CDR3 length: 14 amino acids. The DNA of the CDR3 is TGCAGTGCTAGTGGGGACGTAGCCAAAAACATTCAGTACTTC. This sequence encodes CSASGDVAKNIQYF.

Details on this clonotype: Since no conserved phenylalanine or tryptophan closes the CDR3, a read error is the likely cause. This rearrangement joins TRBV5-4 to TRBJ2-5; no firm D call. V gave up 0 bases and J gave up 7 bases, with 10 bases separating them. The CDR3 spans 13 residues. Germline V gene lookup returns CDR1 SGHNT and CDR2 YYREEE (reference sequence). The CDR3 loop reads CASSLAGSATQYV. CDR3 nucleotides: TGTGCCAGCAGCTTGGCCGGTTCGGCGACCCAGTACGTC.

As for this clonotype: A much larger clone lies one base from this, so it may be a read error. The rearrangement joins TRBV7-9 to TRBJ1-2, with TRBD1 as a possible D gene (5 bases). This CDR3 has 15 amino acids. Germline CDR1 SEHNR, CDR2 FQNEAQ (reference sequence). Here the CDR3 DNA reads TGTGCCAGCAGCTCGCCAGGGAGAATTAACTATGGCTACCCCTTC. Amino acid sequence: CASSSPGRINYGYPF. Combining the CDR3 with reference TRBV7-9 and TRBJ1-2 gives the whole variable domain DTGVSQNPRHKITKRGQNVTFRCDPISEHNRLYWYRQTLGQGPEFLTYFQNEAQLEKSRLLSDRFSAERPKGSFSTLEIQRTEQGDSAMYLCASSSPGRINYGYPFGSGTRLTVV.

The rearrangement links TRBV7-9 to TRBJ2-6; 7 nucleotides line up with TRBD2. The V gene's germline CDR1 is SEHNR and CDR2 FQNEAQ (reference sequence). The CDR3 is 13 residues long. The junction had 0 bases not matched to a gene; V was cut back by 1 base and J by 9 bases. The CDR3 reads CASSLGGSNVLTF. In DNA form, the CDR3 reads TGTGCCAGCAGCTTAGGCGGGAGCAACGTCCTGACTTTC.

This clonotype was counted ten times or more. The chain carries TRBV6-4 and TRBJ2-7; 11 bases are shared with TRBD2. The V and J ends lost 6 bases and 2 bases, in that order; junction bases with no gene match: 3. Germline V CDR1 and CDR2: MRHNA, SNTAGT. This CDR3 spans 14 amino acids. The DNA for the CDR3 is TGTGCCAGCAGCAGACTAGCGGGGCCCTACGAGCAGTACTTC. It encodes CASSRLAGPYEQYF.

At least ten counts were recorded for this clonotype. The chain is built from TRBV29-1 and TRBJ2-5; D unclear. Germline V gene data show CDR1 as SQVTM and CDR2 as ANQGSEA. This CDR3 has 10 amino acids. The V gene lost 6 bases and the J gene lost 0 bases, with 2 bases spanning the gap. CDR3 residues: CSVYQETQYF. DNA for the CDR3: TGCAGCGTGTACCAAGAGACCCAGTACTTC.

This clonotype has at least ten counts. This chain uses TRBV10-3 with TRBJ2-7; 9 bases line up with TRBD1. CDR1 is ENHRY, CDR2 SYGVKD, per germline. V was pared by 5 bases and J by 6 bases, with 11 bases of the junction left unmatched. The CDR3 spans 15 residues. The CDR3 reads CAISSGTGWRSEQYF. The CDR3 DNA reads as TGTGCCATCAGTTCCGGGACAGGGTGGCGAAGCGAGCAGTACTTC.

As to this clonotype: The conserved phenylalanine or tryptophan normally closing the CDR3 is absent here, so this likely arose from a read error. The chain is built from TRBV3-1 and TRBJ2-7; D possibly corresponds to TRBD2 (6 bases). Trimming took off 3 bases at V and 2 bases at J, with 11 bases between the two ends. CDR3 length: 14 residues. CDR1 is LGHDT and CDR2 is YNNKEL in the germline V gene (reference sequence). This CDR3 reads CASSQLGTPYEQYL. For the CDR3, the DNA is TGTGCCAGCAGCCAGCTCGGGACTCCCTACGAGCAGTACCTC.

This clonotype was seen ten or more times. The chain has TRBV27 and TRBJ1-4; unclear D gene. Trimming shortened V by 6 bases and J by 2 bases, and 7 bases separated the two germline ends. Looked up from germline, CDR1 is MNHEY and CDR2 is SMNVEV (reference sequence). The CDR3 loop spans 13 amino acids. The CDR3 sequence is CASSTGTNEKLFF. For the CDR3, the DNA is TGTGCCAGCAGCACGGGTACTAATGAAAAACTGTTTTTT.

This clonotype was detected only a few times. V usage is TRBV11-2 and J usage is TRBJ2-6, with 8 bases that match TRBD2. Germline values: CDR1 SGHAT, CDR2 FQNNGV. The CDR3 runs 19 residues. With V trimmed by 5 bases and J by 4 bases, 16 bases remained unmatched. This CDR3 reads CASSLSLSSAGAGANVLTF. The CDR3, as DNA: TGTGCCAGCAGCCTATCCCTTTCTTCAGCGGGAGCGGGGGCCAACGTCCTGACTTTC.

This clonotype showed up just a few times. This chain joins TRBV7-2 and TRBJ1-1; D uncertain. Germline assignment: CDR1 SGHTA and CDR2 FQGNSA. CDR3 length: 11 amino acids. Trimming stripped 6 bases from V and 10 bases from J, with 12 bases between. The CDR3, as DNA: TGTGCCAGCAGTGGATGGATATCAGCTTTCTTT. This sequence encodes CASSGWISAFF. The full variable domain, completed using reference TRBV7-2 and TRBJ1-1, is GAGVSQSPSNKVTEKGKDVELRCDPISGHTALYWYRQSLGQGLEFLIYFQGNSAPDKSGLPSDRFSAERTGGSVSTLTIQRTQQEDSAVYLCASSGWISAFFGQGTRLTVV.

This clonotype was seen ten or more times. The CDR3 nucleotides are TGTGCCAGCAGCTTAGGAGGACTAGCGGGGGATACGCAGTATTTT. This gives the protein CASSLGGLAGDTQYF. This chain links TRBV11-3 with TRBJ2-3; 12 nucleotides match TRBD2. CDR3 size: 15 residues. Germline CDR1 reads SGHNT; CDR2 reads YENEEA. Trimming removed 1 base from V and 6 bases from J; junction bases left unmatched: 2.

The table lists this clonotype with many counts. The V and J genes are TRBV29-1 and TRBJ2-6; no clear D. Germline lookup yields CDR1 SQVTM and CDR2 ANQGSEA. With 0 bases removed from V and 1 base from J, the gap between germline ends came to 7 bases. This CDR3 contains 15 residues. In DNA form, the CDR3 reads TGCAGCGTTGAAGACAGGCTATCTGGGGCCAACGTCCTGACTTTC. This codes for CSVEDRLSGANVLTF. The variable domain in full, completed from reference TRBV29-1 and TRBJ2-6, reads SAVISQKPSRDICQRGTSLTIQCQVDSQVTMMFWYRQQPGQSLTLIATANQGSEATYESGFVIDKFPISRPNLTFSTLTVSNMSPEDSSIYLCSVEDRLSGANVLTFGAGSRLTVL.

This clonotype was detected ten times or more. This rearrangement joins TRBV29-1 to TRBJ1-2; weak D call: TRBD1 (5 bases). The germline V and J ends were trimmed by 7 bases and 8 bases, with 20 bases remaining between them. The CDR3 length is 13 residues. Germline V gene sequence: CDR1 SQVTM, CDR2 ANQGSEA. The CDR3 region is CSAWTTAEGGYTF. In nucleotides, the CDR3 is TGCAGCGCCTGGACAACGGCTGAGGGAGGCTACACCTTC.

This clonotype came up once. A clone one base away is much larger, so this may be a read error. The V call is TRBV5-6, the J call TRBJ1-3; 7 bases map to TRBD1. Germline V lookup: CDR1 SGHDT, CDR2 YYEEEE. This CDR3 comprises 15 residues. The DNA of the CDR3 is TGTGCCGGCAGCTTGGCGGGACAGAATGGAAACACCATATATTTT. Translated: CAGSLAGQNGNTIYF.

This clonotype was detected ten times or more. The chain joins TRBV4-1 to TRBJ1-3; D is undetermined. Germline CDR1 MGHRA, CDR2 YSYEKL. The CDR3 contains 14 residues. The V end was cut by 4 bases, the J end by 0 bases, with 7 bases between. The chain's CDR3 is CASSPLGSGNTIYF. The CDR3 DNA reads as TGCGCCAGCAGCCCCTTAGGCTCTGGAAACACCATATATTTT.

For the CDR3, the DNA is TGCAGTGCAACCCGACCCCCGCTCTCCACTGAAGCTTTCTTT. Translation gives CSATRPPLSTEAFF. The V call is TRBV20-1, the J call TRBJ1-1; D gene ambiguous. CDR3 length: 14 residues. The germline V gene has CDR1 DFQATT and CDR2 SNEGSKA (reference sequence). Trimming cost V 6 bases and J 4 bases, with 18 bases left between them.

The CDR3 DNA is TGCAGTGCTCGAACTCCCGGGACAGGGCTAGCCAAAAACATTCAGTACTTC. Protein product: CSARTPGTGLAKNIQYF. The rearrangement uses TRBV20-1 and TRBJ2-4; 9 positions agree with TRBD1. Germline lookup yields CDR1 DFQATT and CDR2 SNEGSKA (reference sequence). The CDR3 covers 17 residues. V shed 5 bases and J 0 bases; nucleotides not matched to a gene: 11.

The chain has TRBV4-1 and TRBJ1-1; D is unresolved. V was cut by 3 bases and J by 3 bases, with 29 bases left in between. The CDR3 covers 20 residues. The germline V gene has CDR1 MGHRA and CDR2 YSYEKL. CDR3 sequence (DNA): TGCGCCAGCAGCCAGGATATGCCTGGGAAGCGATTGTATAGGGACACTGAAGCTTTCTTT. It encodes CASSQDMPGKRLYRDTEAFF.

This clonotype came up many times. V gene TRBV5-6 combines with J gene TRBJ2-7; 9 bases agree with TRBD1. V shed 6 bases, J shed 3 bases, and the junction held 4 bases outside the gene matches. Germline-derived CDR1 and CDR2 are SGHDT and YYEEEE. CDR3 length: 13 residues. This CDR3 reads CASTPGQGYEQYF. The CDR3 DNA sequence: TGTGCCAGCACTCCGGGACAGGGCTACGAGCAGTACTTC.